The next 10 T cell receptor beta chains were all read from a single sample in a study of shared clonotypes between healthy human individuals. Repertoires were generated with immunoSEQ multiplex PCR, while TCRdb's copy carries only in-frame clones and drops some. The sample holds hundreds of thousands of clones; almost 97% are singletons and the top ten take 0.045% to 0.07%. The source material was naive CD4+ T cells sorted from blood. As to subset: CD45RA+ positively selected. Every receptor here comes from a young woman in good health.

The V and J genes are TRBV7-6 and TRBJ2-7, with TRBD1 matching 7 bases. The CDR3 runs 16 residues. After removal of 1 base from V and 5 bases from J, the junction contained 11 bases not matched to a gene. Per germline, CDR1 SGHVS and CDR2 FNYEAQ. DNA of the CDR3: TGTGCCAGCAGCTTAGTTGAGGGGGCGCGATTCCACGAGCAGTACTTC. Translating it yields CASSLVEGARFHEQYF.

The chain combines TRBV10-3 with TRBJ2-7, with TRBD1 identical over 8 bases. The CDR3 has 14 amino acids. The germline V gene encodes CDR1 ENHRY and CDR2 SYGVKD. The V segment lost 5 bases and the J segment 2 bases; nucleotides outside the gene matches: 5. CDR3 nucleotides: TGTGCCATCAGTTCAGGACAGGGCCCCTACGAGCAGTACTTC. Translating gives CAISSGQGPYEQYF.

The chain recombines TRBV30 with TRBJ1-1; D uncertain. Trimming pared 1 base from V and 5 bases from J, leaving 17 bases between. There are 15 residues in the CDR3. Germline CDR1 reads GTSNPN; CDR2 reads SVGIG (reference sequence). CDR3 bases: TGTGCCTGGAGTGACCCAACGGCCGCGGGGACTGAAGCTTTCTTT. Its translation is CAWSDPTAAGTEAFF.

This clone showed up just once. The DNA for the CDR3 is TGTGCCAGCAGTTACTCAGGGGGACAATCTGAAAAACTGTTTTTT. It encodes CASSYSGGQSEKLFF. This chain connects TRBV6-5 to TRBJ1-4; D is possibly TRBD1 (6 bases). V lost 0 bases and J lost 7, with 12 bases in between. This CDR3 comprises 15 residues. The germline V gene encodes CDR1 MNHEY and CDR2 SVGAGI.

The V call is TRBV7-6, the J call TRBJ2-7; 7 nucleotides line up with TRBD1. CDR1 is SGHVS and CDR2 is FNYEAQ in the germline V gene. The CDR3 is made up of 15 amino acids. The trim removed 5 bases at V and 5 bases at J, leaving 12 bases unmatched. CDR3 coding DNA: TGTGCCAGCAGCCTCCGTTACAGGGGTAGTAACGAGCAGTACTTC. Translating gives CASSLRYRGSNEQYF.

Here the CDR3 reads CASSVKFTAEQYF. The CDR3 nucleotides read TGTGCCAGCAGCGTAAAATTTACGGCCGAGCAGTACTTC. This sequence joins TRBV9 and TRBJ2-5; D unclear. The DNA end is a closer match to TRBJ2-7, so the J assignment may be wrong. In germline, CDR1 is SGDLS, CDR2 YYNGEE. The CDR3 is made up of 13 amino acids.

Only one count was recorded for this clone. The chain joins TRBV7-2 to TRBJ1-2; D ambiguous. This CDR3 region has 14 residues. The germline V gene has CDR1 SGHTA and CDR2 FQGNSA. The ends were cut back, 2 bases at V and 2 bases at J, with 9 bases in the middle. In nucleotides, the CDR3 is TGTGCCAGCAGCTTACTTGGGCGGAACTATGGCTACACCTTC. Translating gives CASSLLGRNYGYTF.

The CDR3 bases are TGTGCCTGGACGACGACAGGGGACGAGCAGTACTTC. The encoded protein is CAWTTTGDEQYF. The J gene is TRBJ2-7, the V gene TRBV30; 8 nucleotides agree with TRBD1. Germline-derived CDR1 and CDR2 are GTSNPN and SVGIG (reference sequence). The CDR3 loop spans 12 amino acids. The ends lost 4 bases at V and 5 bases at J; junction bases unmatched: 4. The entire variable domain, with the rest obtained from reference TRBV30 and TRBJ2-7, is as follows: SQTIHQWPATLVQPVGSPLSLECTVEGTSNPNLYWYRQAAGRGLQLLFYSVGIGQISSEVPQNLSASRPQDRQFILSSKKLLLSDSGFYLCAWTTTGDEQYFGPGTRLTVT.

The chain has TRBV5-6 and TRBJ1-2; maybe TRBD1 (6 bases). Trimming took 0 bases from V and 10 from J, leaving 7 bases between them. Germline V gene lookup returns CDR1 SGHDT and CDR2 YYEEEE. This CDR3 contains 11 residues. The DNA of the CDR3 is TGTGCCAGCAGCTTGGGGGGGCACTACACCTTC. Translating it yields CASSLGGHYTF. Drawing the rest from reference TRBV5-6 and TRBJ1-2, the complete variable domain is DAGVTQSPTHLIKTRGQQVTLRCSPKSGHDTVSWYQQALGQGPQFIFQYYEEEERQRGNFPDRFSGHQFPNYSSELNVNALLLGDSALYLCASSLGGHYTFGSGTRLTVV.

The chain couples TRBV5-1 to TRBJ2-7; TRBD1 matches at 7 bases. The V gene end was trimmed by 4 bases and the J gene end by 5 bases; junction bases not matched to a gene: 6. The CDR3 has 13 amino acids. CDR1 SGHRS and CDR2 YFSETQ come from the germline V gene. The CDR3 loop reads CASSPGQFNEQYF. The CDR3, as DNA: TGCGCCAGCAGCCCGGGACAGTTCAACGAGCAGTACTTC.